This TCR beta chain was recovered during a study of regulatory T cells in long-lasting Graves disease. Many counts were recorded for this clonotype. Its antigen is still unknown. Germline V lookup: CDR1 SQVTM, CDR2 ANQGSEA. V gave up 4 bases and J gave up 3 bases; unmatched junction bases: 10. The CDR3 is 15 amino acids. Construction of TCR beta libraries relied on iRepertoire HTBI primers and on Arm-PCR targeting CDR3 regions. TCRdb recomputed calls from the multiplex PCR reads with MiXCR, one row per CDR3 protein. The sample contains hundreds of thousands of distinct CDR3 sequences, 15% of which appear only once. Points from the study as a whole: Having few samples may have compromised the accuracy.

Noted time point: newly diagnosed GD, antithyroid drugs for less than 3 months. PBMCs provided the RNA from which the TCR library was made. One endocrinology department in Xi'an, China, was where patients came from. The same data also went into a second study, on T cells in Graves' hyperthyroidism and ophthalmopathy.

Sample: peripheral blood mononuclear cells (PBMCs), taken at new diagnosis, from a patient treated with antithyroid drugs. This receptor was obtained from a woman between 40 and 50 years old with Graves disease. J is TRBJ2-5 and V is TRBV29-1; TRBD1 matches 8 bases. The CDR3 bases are TGCAGCGTTGCATGGCAGGGGGCCGTCGAAGAGACCCAGTACTTC. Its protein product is CSVAWQGAVEETQYF.